These T cell receptor beta chains were read from a single sample in a study of response to subunit inactivated influenza vaccine. MiXCR was run by TCRdb on the RT-PCR reads, yielding one entry per CDR3 protein. This sample has about 580,000 distinct CDR3 sequences; approximately 14% occur once, and the top ten carry 11%. Specimen: PBMCs from blood, collected about 11 days after vaccination. Receptors were obtained from a man aged 45-60 years who received an inactivated influenza vaccine. CDR3s include the opening cysteine and the closing phenylalanine or tryptophan. A D gene is named only where the DNA matches it firmly. Clone size is not always given. Where it is, it says once, few, many or a class for expanded clones.

d_gene: -
abundance: few
v_gene: TRBV15
j_gene: TRBJ1-1
len: 16
CDR3nt: TGTGCCACCAGCAGAGATAGTGCAGGGATGAACACTGAAGCTTTCTTT
CDR3aa: CATSRDSAGMNTEAFF

d_gene: -
abundance: few
v_gene: TRBV7-9
j_gene: TRBJ2-5
len: 15
CDR3nt: TGTGCCAGCAGCTTAGCAGTGCCTTCAGGAGAGACCCAGTACTTC
CDR3aa: CASSLAVPSGETQYF

d_gene: -
abundance: many
v_gene: TRBV12-3/TRBV12-4
j_gene: TRBJ2-1
len: 15
CDR3nt: TGTGCCAGCAGTCCCGGGCACAGCTCCTACAATGAGCAGTTCTTC
CDR3aa: CASSPGHSSYNEQFF

d_gene: TRBD1
abundance: -
v_gene: TRBV2
j_gene: TRBJ2-7
len: 15
CDR3nt: TGTGCCAGCAGTGGCCCACGGACAGGCCGGTACGAGCAGTACTTC
CDR3aa: CASSGPRTGRYEQYF

d_gene: -
abundance: -
v_gene: TRBV6-2/TRBV6-3
j_gene: TRBJ2-7
len: 15
CDR3nt: TGTGCCAGCAGTTACTCCTCAAAGTACCCCAACGAGCAGTACTTC
CDR3aa: CASSYSSKYPNEQYF

d_gene: -
abundance: few
v_gene: TRBV7-8
j_gene: TRBJ1-5
len: 13
CDR3nt: TGTGCCAGCAGCCTCAATGGACCTCAGCCCCAGCATTTT
CDR3aa: CASSLNGPQPQHF

d_gene: TRBD2
abundance: few
v_gene: TRBV9
j_gene: TRBJ2-3
len: 15
CDR3nt: TGTGCCAGCAGCGTAGGGGGGGGGACCCAGGATACGCAGTATTTT
CDR3aa: CASSVGGGTQDTQYF

d_gene: -
abundance: few
v_gene: TRBV7-2
j_gene: TRBJ2-1
len: 16
CDR3nt: TGTGCCAGCAGCGGCCAAGGGTCGCCCTGGGACAATGAGCAGTTCTTC
CDR3aa: CASSGQGSPWDNEQFF

d_gene: TRBD1
abundance: few
v_gene: TRBV5-1
j_gene: TRBJ1-4
len: 14
CDR3nt: TGCGCCAGCGGGCAGGGGGCCGTAAATGAAAAACTGTTTTTT
CDR3aa: CASGQGAVNEKLFF

d_gene: -
abundance: few
v_gene: TRBV19
j_gene: TRBJ2-4
len: 15
CDR3nt: TGTGCCAGTAGTATGGGCACCTTCGGCAAAAACATTCAGTACTTC
CDR3aa: CASSMGTFGKNIQYF

d_gene: -
abundance: -
v_gene: TRBV5-1
j_gene: TRBJ2-3
len: 16
CDR3nt: TGCGCCAGCAGCAAAGAAACAGGGATTGGGACAGATACGCAGTATTTT
CDR3aa: CASSKETGIGTDTQYF

d_gene: -
abundance: -
v_gene: TRBV20-1
j_gene: TRBJ2-5
len: 13
CDR3nt: TGCAGTGCTAGTCAGGCGGACGGTTGGACCCAGTACTTC
CDR3aa: CSASQADGWTQYF

d_gene: TRBD2
abundance: -
v_gene: TRBV7-2
j_gene: TRBJ2-3
len: 15
CDR3nt: TGTGCCAGCAGCTTAGATCACCAGACTAGCTCAGCGCAGTATTTT
CDR3aa: CASSLDHQTSSAQYF

d_gene: -
abundance: few
v_gene: TRBV6-1
j_gene: TRBJ2-4
len: 13
CDR3nt: TGTGCCAGCAGACCGGGACATGCAAACATTCAGTACTTC
CDR3aa: CASRPGHANIQYF

d_gene: -
abundance: -
v_gene: TRBV14
j_gene: TRBJ2-4
len: 14
CDR3nt: TGTGCCAGCAGCCAATCCGCTGGGGGGAACATTCAGTACTTC
CDR3aa: CASSQSAGGNIQYF

d_gene: -
abundance: many
v_gene: TRBV12-3/TRBV12-4
j_gene: TRBJ1-1
len: 13
CDR3nt: TGTGCCAGCAGTTTAAGCTGGGGCGGAGAAGCTTTCTTT
CDR3aa: CASSLSWGGEAFF

d_gene: TRBD1
abundance: -
v_gene: TRBV27
j_gene: TRBJ1-1
len: 15
CDR3nt: TGTGCCAGCACAACCGGGACAGGGTGGAGCACTGAAGCTTTCTTT
CDR3aa: CASTTGTGWSTEAFF

d_gene: -
abundance: many
v_gene: TRBV29-1
j_gene: TRBJ2-3
len: 14
CDR3nt: TGCAGCGTTGAAGGGGTGGGTAGCACAGATACGCAGTATTTT
CDR3aa: CSVEGVGSTDTQYF

d_gene: -
abundance: -
v_gene: TRBV7-8
j_gene: TRBJ2-1
len: 13
CDR3nt: TGTGCCAGCAGCTCCAGGGGGGTAGGCGAGCAGTTCTTC
CDR3aa: CASSSRGVGEQFF

d_gene: -
abundance: -
v_gene: TRBV7-2
j_gene: TRBJ2-2
len: 16
CDR3nt: TGTGCCAGCAGCTCAAGACTGAGACGGAGGGCAGGGGAGCTGTTTTTT
CDR3aa: CASSSRLRRRAGELFF

d_gene: -
abundance: -
v_gene: TRBV12-3/TRBV12-4
j_gene: TRBJ2-2
len: 15
CDR3nt: TGTGCCAGCGTTGGGGGGGCTTTGAACACCGGGGAGCTGTTTTTT
CDR3aa: CASVGGALNTGELFF

d_gene: TRBD1
abundance: -
v_gene: TRBV27
j_gene: TRBJ2-4
len: 16
CDR3nt: TGTGCCAGCAGTTCTATAGTCACGGGACAGGGGAACATTCAGTACTTC
CDR3aa: CASSSIVTGQGNIQYF

d_gene: -
abundance: many
v_gene: TRBV10-3
j_gene: TRBJ2-5
len: 13
CDR3nt: TGTGCCATCAGTGAGGGGGCGTGGGAGACCCAGTACTTC
CDR3aa: CAISEGAWETQYF

d_gene: -
abundance: -
v_gene: TRBV20-1
j_gene: TRBJ2-7
len: 17
CDR3nt: TGCAGTGCTAGAGCCCACGCGTCCGGGATACGTAGCTACGAGCAGTACTTC
CDR3aa: CSARAHASGIRSYEQYF

d_gene: TRBD1
abundance: -
v_gene: TRBV6-2/TRBV6-3
j_gene: TRBJ1-3
len: 14
CDR3nt: TGTGCCAGCAGAAGGACAGGCCTTGGGGACACCATATATTTT
CDR3aa: CASRRTGLGDTIYF

d_gene: -
abundance: -
v_gene: TRBV3-1
j_gene: TRBJ2-3
len: 14
CDR3nt: TGTGCCAGCAGCCAGGCAGGACGGATAGATACGCAGTATTTT
CDR3aa: CASSQAGRIDTQYF

d_gene: TRBD1
abundance: many
v_gene: TRBV5-6
j_gene: TRBJ1-1
len: 13
CDR3nt: TGTGCCAGCAGATTAACAGGGGGAGCGGGAGCTTTCTTT
CDR3aa: CASRLTGGAGAFF

d_gene: TRBD2
abundance: few
v_gene: TRBV28
j_gene: TRBJ2-1
len: 20
CDR3nt: TGTGCCAGCAGTGGATTAGCGGGAGGCCGTCGATTAAGCTCCTACAATGAGCAGTTCTTC
CDR3aa: CASSGLAGGRRLSSYNEQFF

d_gene: TRBD2
abundance: few
v_gene: TRBV15
j_gene: TRBJ2-7
len: 14
CDR3nt: TGTGCCACCAGCAGAGGCCTAGCGGGAGGCGAGCAGTACTTC
CDR3aa: CATSRGLAGGEQYF

d_gene: TRBD2
abundance: few
v_gene: TRBV24-1
j_gene: TRBJ2-1
len: 15
CDR3nt: TGTGCCACCAGAAAAAGCGGGAGGGGCACGAATGAGCAGTTCTTC
CDR3aa: CATRKSGRGTNEQFF

d_gene: -
abundance: few
v_gene: TRBV4-1
j_gene: TRBJ2-7
len: 17
CDR3nt: TGCGCCAGCAGCCAAGTCTCCTCAGGACCGAGCTCCTACGAGCAGTACTTC
CDR3aa: CASSQVSSGPSSYEQYF

d_gene: -
abundance: -
v_gene: TRBV12-2
j_gene: TRBJ1-1
len: 14
CDR3nt: TGTGCAAGTCGCTCACCGGGAGGGGACACTGAAGCTTTCTTT
CDR3aa: CASRSPGGDTEAFF

d_gene: TRBD1
abundance: few
v_gene: TRBV15
j_gene: TRBJ2-7
len: 12
CDR3nt: TGTGCCACCGGGACAGGGGACTACGAGCAGTACTTC
CDR3aa: CATGTGDYEQYF

d_gene: TRBD2
abundance: -
v_gene: TRBV6-5
j_gene: TRBJ2-1
len: 14
CDR3nt: TGTGCCAGCAGTTACCCTGAGCGGGGGGACCAGCAGTTCTTC
CDR3aa: CASSYPERGDQQFF

d_gene: TRBD1
abundance: many
v_gene: TRBV7-9
j_gene: TRBJ2-7
len: 14
CDR3nt: TGTGCCAGCAGCTCCGGGACAGACTCCTACGAGCAGTACTTC
CDR3aa: CASSSGTDSYEQYF

d_gene: -
abundance: -
v_gene: TRBV29-1
j_gene: TRBJ1-1
len: 15
CDR3nt: TGCAGCGTGCCTCCGACAGGATCCCAGAACACTGAAGCTTTCTTT
CDR3aa: CSVPPTGSQNTEAFF

d_gene: -
abundance: -
v_gene: TRBV18
j_gene: TRBJ1-4
len: 18
CDR3nt: TGTGCCAGCTCACCGAGCCGTGACGCACCCTCAACTAATGAAAAACTGTTTTTT
CDR3aa: CASSPSRDAPSTNEKLFF

d_gene: TRBD1
abundance: few
v_gene: TRBV10-3
j_gene: TRBJ1-1
len: 13
CDR3nt: TGTGCCACCATAGGACAGGCCCACACTGAAGCTTTCTTT
CDR3aa: CATIGQAHTEAFF

d_gene: -
abundance: -
v_gene: TRBV7-9
j_gene: TRBJ2-7
len: 15
CDR3nt: TGTGCCAGCAGCTTAGGGGCGGGGAGAAGCGACGAGCAGTACTTC
CDR3aa: CASSLGAGRSDEQYF

d_gene: -
abundance: few
v_gene: TRBV27
j_gene: TRBJ2-1
len: 13
CDR3nt: TGTGCCAGCAGTTTAGAGAGGGTTAGTGAGCAGTTCTTC
CDR3aa: CASSLERVSEQFF

d_gene: TRBD1
abundance: -
v_gene: TRBV15
j_gene: TRBJ2-2
len: 17
CDR3nt: TGTGCCACCAGCAGAGAAAGGCCGGGACAGGGGAACGGGGAGCTGTTTTTT
CDR3aa: CATSRERPGQGNGELFF

d_gene: -
abundance: -
v_gene: TRBV3-1
j_gene: TRBJ2-2
len: 15
CDR3nt: TGTGCCAGCAGCCTCCGAGGGACTCACACCGGGGAGCTGTTTTTT
CDR3aa: CASSLRGTHTGELFF

d_gene: -
abundance: -
v_gene: TRBV12-3/TRBV12-4
j_gene: TRBJ2-3
len: 13
CDR3nt: TGTGCCAGCAACCCGAGCAGCGCAGATACGCAGTATTTT
CDR3aa: CASNPSSADTQYF

d_gene: -
abundance: -
v_gene: TRBV5-1
j_gene: TRBJ2-5
len: 15
CDR3nt: TGCGCCAGCAGCTTGGGCGGGACATATCAAGAGACCCAGTACTTC
CDR3aa: CASSLGGTYQETQYF

d_gene: -
abundance: -
v_gene: TRBV3-1
j_gene: TRBJ2-1
len: 16
CDR3nt: TGTGCCAGCAGCCAATCAAGCCTACATCTCTACAATGAGCAGTTCTTC
CDR3aa: CASSQSSLHLYNEQFF

d_gene: -
abundance: few
v_gene: TRBV11-2
j_gene: TRBJ2-1
len: 13
CDR3nt: TGTGCCAGCAGCGCCGGACACCTTAATGAGCAGTTCTTC
CDR3aa: CASSAGHLNEQFF

d_gene: TRBD2
abundance: few
v_gene: TRBV6-2/TRBV6-3
j_gene: TRBJ2-7
len: 16
CDR3nt: TGTGCCAGCAGTCCCAGTCCGAGCGGGGGCTCCTACGAGCAGTACTTC
CDR3aa: CASSPSPSGGSYEQYF

d_gene: TRBD1
abundance: -
v_gene: TRBV6-5
j_gene: TRBJ2-5
len: 12
CDR3nt: TGTGCCAGCGTTGGACAGGGGGAGACCCAGTACTTC
CDR3aa: CASVGQGETQYF

d_gene: TRBD2
abundance: many
v_gene: TRBV4-3
j_gene: TRBJ2-3
len: 17
CDR3nt: TGCGCCAGCAGCTACCCCGGGGTAGCGGGAGTCACAGATACGCAGTATTTT
CDR3aa: CASSYPGVAGVTDTQYF

d_gene: TRBD2
abundance: -
v_gene: TRBV7-3
j_gene: TRBJ2-7
len: 15
CDR3nt: TGTGCCAGCAGCTCCTCGACTAGCGGGAGCACCGAGCAGTACTTC
CDR3aa: CASSSSTSGSTEQYF

d_gene: TRBD2
abundance: many
v_gene: TRBV5-1
j_gene: TRBJ2-7
len: 13
CDR3nt: TGTGCCAGCAGCACTGGACTAGCTTACGAGCAGTACTTC
CDR3aa: CASSTGLAYEQYF

d_gene: -
abundance: -
v_gene: TRBV28
j_gene: TRBJ2-3
len: 17
CDR3nt: TGTGCCAGCAGTTTATTAGGACAGTTTGGGGTGGGAGATACGCAGTATTTT
CDR3aa: CASSLLGQFGVGDTQYF